This T cell receptor beta chain was identified during a study of T cells in Graves' hyperthyroidism and ophthalmopathy. The overall study: Peripheral blood specimens were obtained at initial diagnosis, prior to any treatment. Study results and caveats: The majority of expanded thyroid clonotypes above 0.001 also appeared in blood. Model-based prediction identified ophthalmopathy a median approximately 6 months prior to its onset.

Germline lookup yields CDR1 SQVTM and CDR2 ANQGSEA. The V end lost 4 bases, the J end lost 4 bases, and 11 bases lay between the germline ends. This CDR3 contains 13 residues. The investigators amplified TCR beta CDR3 regions from RNA transcripts. TCR CDR3 underwent first-round RT-PCR with the HTBI primer set. From the multiplex PCR reads, TCRdb called clonotypes with MiXCR, one entry per CDR3 protein. Among 600,000 to 850,000 distinct CDR3 sequences listed, approximately 19% were seen once. Notes on this clonotype: Its antigen remains unidentified.

The specimen was blood. The chain uses TRBV29-1 and TRBJ1-5, with a tentative D call TRBD1 (6 bases). The TCR comes from a woman aged 45-65 years with Graves' hyperthyroidism that later progressed to Graves' ophthalmopathy. CDR3 DNA sequence: TGCAGCGTTGCACAGGGAGGAAATCAGCCCCAGCATTTT. Its translation is CSVAQGGNQPQHF.